This is a list of T cell receptor beta chains from one sample in a study of human T cells and chemical hapten exposure. TCRdb ran MiXCR on the RACE reads and lists one entry per CDR3 protein. The table includes around 260,000 distinct CDR3 sequences, 7.5% to 10% detected once. Sequencing used whole blood, obtained in connection with sensitization to the hapten diphenylcyclopropenone (DPC). The source is a woman in her thirties or forties with alopecia areata. Some clones in this sample may be carry-over from other donors' samples. Each CDR3 is given with its conserved first and last residue. The order of the fields is D gene, V gene, clone size, CDR3 protein. A D gene is named only where the DNA matches it firmly. Clone sizes are given selectively: once, few, many, or a class where the clone is expanded.

d_gene: TRBD2; v_gene: TRBV7-2; abundance: few; CDR3aa: CASRRQRTSKTTGELFF
d_gene: .; v_gene: TRBV2; abundance: many; CDR3aa: CASTRVDRTLTGANVLTF
d_gene: .; v_gene: TRBV20-1; abundance: .; CDR3aa: CSAQLGGFGNTIYF
d_gene: .; v_gene: TRBV6-5; abundance: .; CDR3aa: CASRWGSSYNEQFF
d_gene: .; v_gene: TRBV29-1; abundance: .; CDR3aa: CSASGIYGETQYF
d_gene: .; v_gene: TRBV13; abundance: .; CDR3aa: CASSATRDQPQHF
d_gene: .; v_gene: TRBV28; abundance: .; CDR3aa: CASSLSGGTYEQYF
d_gene: TRBD1; v_gene: TRBV11-3; abundance: few; CDR3aa: CASSIGTGLYNEQFF
d_gene: .; v_gene: TRBV12-3/TRBV12-4; abundance: .; CDR3aa: CASNLNQGSQPQHF
d_gene: .; v_gene: TRBV29-1; abundance: .; CDR3aa: CSVTTPEQYF
d_gene: .; v_gene: TRBV5-1; abundance: few; CDR3aa: CASSLIGQLYNEQFF
d_gene: TRBD1; v_gene: TRBV5-1; abundance: .; CDR3aa: CASRTATGGVDEKLFF
d_gene: TRBD1; v_gene: TRBV9; abundance: .; CDR3aa: CASSLNAGTVAEKLFF
d_gene: TRBD1; v_gene: TRBV28; abundance: few; CDR3aa: CASRGDGQGTYEQYF
d_gene: TRBD1; v_gene: TRBV7-9; abundance: .; CDR3aa: CASSSGQGRGETQYF
d_gene: TRBD2; v_gene: TRBV29-1; abundance: many; CDR3aa: CSVGTSGRPPYEQYF
d_gene: .; v_gene: TRBV30; abundance: .; CDR3aa: CAWSAGSSQPQHF
d_gene: TRBD2; v_gene: TRBV20-1; abundance: .; CDR3aa: CSAEGIRTSGRAPAGGELFF
d_gene: .; v_gene: TRBV6-2/TRBV6-3; abundance: .; CDR3aa: CASSSEYQETQYF
d_gene: .; v_gene: TRBV19; abundance: .; CDR3aa: CASSIVEMETQYF
d_gene: .; v_gene: TRBV28; abundance: few; CDR3aa: CASRVGPAASEQYF
d_gene: TRBD2; v_gene: TRBV7-9; abundance: .; CDR3aa: CASSLGLALRTDTQYF
d_gene: .; v_gene: TRBV3-1; abundance: .; CDR3aa: CASSPRTGGEAFF
d_gene: .; v_gene: TRBV12-3/TRBV12-4; abundance: few; CDR3aa: CASSLGQAASPLHF
d_gene: TRBD1; v_gene: TRBV28; abundance: .; CDR3aa: CASSSPGTGKNIQYF
d_gene: TRBD2; v_gene: TRBV6-4; abundance: .; CDR3aa: CASRKLAGGPTGELFF
d_gene: TRBD1; v_gene: TRBV28; abundance: many; CDR3aa: CASSRTGGGGVGQYF
d_gene: TRBD2; v_gene: TRBV6-2/TRBV6-3; abundance: many; CDR3aa: CASSYSKGTSATDTQYF
d_gene: TRBD1; v_gene: TRBV6-6; abundance: few; CDR3aa: CASRPGQLSGANVLTF
d_gene: .; v_gene: TRBV6-2/TRBV6-3; abundance: .; CDR3aa: CASSAVRRETQCF
d_gene: .; v_gene: TRBV9; abundance: few; CDR3aa: CASTGGSSGANVLTF
d_gene: .; v_gene: TRBV7-2; abundance: few; CDR3aa: CASSLSTRTASYGYTF
d_gene: TRBD2; v_gene: TRBV30; abundance: few; CDR3aa: CAWSILAGQETQYF
d_gene: TRBD2; v_gene: TRBV4-3; abundance: many; CDR3aa: CASSQAWTSGASYEQYF
d_gene: TRBD1; v_gene: TRBV28; abundance: .; CDR3aa: CASSLQTGGRGYTF
d_gene: .; v_gene: TRBV5-1; abundance: few; CDR3aa: CASNPNQGRQETQYF
d_gene: TRBD1; v_gene: TRBV20-1; abundance: .; CDR3aa: CSAPQGDEQYF
d_gene: .; v_gene: TRBV27; abundance: .; CDR3aa: CASSYEGGNQPQHF
d_gene: TRBD1; v_gene: TRBV24-1; abundance: .; CDR3aa: CATSDRTGAAYNEQFF
d_gene: TRBD2; v_gene: TRBV28; abundance: .; CDR3aa: CASSSAGEREDTQYF
d_gene: .; v_gene: TRBV4-3; abundance: .; CDR3aa: CASSQILGDSQYF
d_gene: TRBD1; v_gene: TRBV20-1; abundance: few; CDR3aa: CSANPRTGSNPQHF
d_gene: .; v_gene: TRBV24-1; abundance: .; CDR3aa: CATSDRLRGEQYF
d_gene: TRBD2; v_gene: TRBV29-1; abundance: many; CDR3aa: CSVLLAGAEQYF
d_gene: .; v_gene: TRBV2; abundance: .; CDR3aa: CASRPTGQTQYF